The following is a T cell receptor beta chain sequence with its context. Its specificity is unknown. This entry is derived from a study of response to subunit inactivated influenza vaccine. Study-level results: After each seasonal influenza vaccination, few new T cells are recruited, the authors suggested.

TCRdb analysed the RT-PCR reads with MiXCR anew, one entry per CDR3 protein. The sample has about 520,000 distinct CDR3 sequences; 6.5% to 8% are singletons. The receptor was derived from a man aged 50-75 years who received an inactivated influenza vaccine. Sample: PBMCs from blood, taken around 25 months after vaccination.

CDR3 amino acids: CASSVGGSGEQFF. CDR3 in DNA: TGTGCCAGCAGCGTAGGGGGTAGCGGGGAGCAGTTCTTC. The chain links TRBV9 to TRBJ2-1; 7 bases align to TRBD2. V lost 0 bases to trimming and J lost 10 bases; unmatched junction nucleotides: 4. The CDR3 loop spans 13 amino acids. Germline V gene lookup returns CDR1 SGDLS and CDR2 YYNGEE.